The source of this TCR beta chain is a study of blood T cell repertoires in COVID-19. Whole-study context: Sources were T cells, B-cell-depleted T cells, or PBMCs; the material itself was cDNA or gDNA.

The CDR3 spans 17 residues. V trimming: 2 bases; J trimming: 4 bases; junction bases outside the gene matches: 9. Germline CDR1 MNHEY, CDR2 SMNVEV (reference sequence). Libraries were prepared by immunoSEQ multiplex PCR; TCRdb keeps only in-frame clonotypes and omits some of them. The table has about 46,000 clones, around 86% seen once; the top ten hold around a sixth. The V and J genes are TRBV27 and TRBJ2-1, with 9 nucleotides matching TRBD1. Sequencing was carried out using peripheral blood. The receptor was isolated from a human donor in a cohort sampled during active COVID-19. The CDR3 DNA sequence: TGTGCCAGCAGTTTAGTATCGGGGACAGGGCTATACAATGAGCAGTTCTTC. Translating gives CASSLVSGTGLYNEQFF.